These T cell receptor beta chains were read from a single sample in a study of T cell repertoires in cytomegalovirus infection. TCRdb re-called the reads through MiXCR, storing one row per CDR3 protein. The data contain 140,000 to 150,000 distinct CDR3 sequences, over 30% of them singletons. Their antigen targets remain unknown. The sample here was CD8+ T cells from cultured PBMCs, taken from culture after CMV antigen stimulation. These receptors all come from a human donor in good health (CMV status not recorded). Some clones in this sample may be carry-over from other donors' samples. Both conserved end residues are trimmed from each CDR3.

J,V,CDR3
TRBJ2-2,TRBV7-9,ASSFRRESGELF
TRBJ2-5,TRBV28,ASSSGLAGQETQY
TRBJ2-1,TRBV7-6,ASSLFVGVAEQF
TRBJ2-1,TRBV12-3/TRBV12-4,ASNTPRAGPHQDEQF
TRBJ2-5,TRBV24-1,ATSDSFGGTQY
TRBJ2-3,TRBV7-9,ASSPRTSGDLVDTQY
TRBJ2-7,TRBV7-2,ASSLRPGGEQY
TRBJ2-2,TRBV6-5,ASSPGGEAGELF
TRBJ2-1,TRBV3-1,ASSQEGQGFNEQF
TRBJ1-1,TRBV19,ASSIVGGGRTEAF
TRBJ2-7,TRBV4-1,ASSQDVGQGSYEQY
TRBJ2-1,TRBV27,ASKVRGGQSEQF
TRBJ2-1,TRBV20-1,SAETGTGDSNEQF
TRBJ1-1,TRBV6-6,ASSYSPELTEAF
TRBJ1-2,TRBV5-4,ASSLSGQIYGYT
TRBJ1-2,TRBV29-1,SVALMGQGYYGYT
TRBJ2-5,TRBV20-1,SAYLAGGIQETQY
TRBJ2-7,TRBV7-9,ASSLLGRDRDSYEQY
TRBJ1-4,TRBV20-1,SAIAPGQNEKLF
TRBJ2-1,TRBV7-9,ASSTGLIIEQF
TRBJ2-5,TRBV7-8,ASSPGGGPGETQY
TRBJ1-4,TRBV12-3/TRBV12-4,ASPDLGTQGASNEKLF
TRBJ2-5,TRBV24-1,ATSDPRTSGGIQETQY
TRBJ2-7,TRBV12-3/TRBV12-4,ASGGGGPYEQY
TRBJ2-3,TRBV7-9,ASSPPGGKTDTQY
TRBJ1-1,TRBV9,ASSAEGGGANTEAF
TRBJ1-2,TRBV27,ASSLGASVPYGYT
TRBJ2-1,TRBV9,ASSVGGGSYNEQF
TRBJ1-3,TRBV29-1,SVEERRSSGNTIY
TRBJ2-2,TRBV3-1,ASSQDLGIGNPGELF
TRBJ2-7,TRBV7-3,ASSLSGEYEQY
TRBJ2-2,TRBV6-5,ASSYWRGRGTGELF
TRBJ2-5,TRBV5-6,ASSSEGGETQY
TRBJ1-1,TRBV9,ASSVAQQNTEAF
TRBJ1-5,TRBV20-1,SARIQGNNNQPQH
TRBJ1-1,TRBV7-4,ASQTGGGGVNTEAF
TRBJ1-1,TRBV4-1,ASSQNRANTEAF
TRBJ2-1,TRBV12-3/TRBV12-4,ATGSSYNEQF
TRBJ1-4,TRBV7-9,ASRGAYTNEKLF
TRBJ2-3,TRBV5-3,ASSPRLAGGLDTQY
TRBJ2-1,TRBV7-2,ASSFAAGGPNEQF
TRBJ1-5,TRBV6-2/TRBV6-3,ASRKGATSNQPQH
TRBJ2-2,TRBV2,ASISYTGELF
TRBJ2-4,TRBV11-2,ASSFPTQGWNIQY
TRBJ1-5,TRBV12-3/TRBV12-4,ASSIGPRWQPQH
TRBJ1-2,TRBV7-8,ASSWGTGSDYGYT
TRBJ2-7,TRBV7-2,ASSPQDRSYEQY